This T cell receptor beta chain stems from a study of shared clonotypes between healthy human individuals (TCRdb year 2020). Notes on the research overall: A few men and two women, aged 18 to 49 years, made up the cohort. To increase sequencing depth and limit assay-specific biases, TCR repertoire library preparation and sequencing were carried out by different laboratories using diverse techniques. To estimate repertoire size and how much clonotype sharing occurs between individuals, the study deeply sequenced the blood TCR repertoires of 4 to 6 healthy adults. For each donor, three plates each were used for CD4 naive and CD4 memory, two plates were used for CD8 naive, and one plate was used for CD8 memory. Leukapheresis yielded between about 0.94 and 9 billion PBMCs per donor. On the study overall, not on this receptor specifically: The genetic and exposure-history diversity represented was limited by the small number of donors. When a few donors were compared, the shared fraction of clonotypes was around 5% for naive CD4, 3% to 4% for naive CD8, 2% to 2.5% for memory CD4, and 0.35% to 0.4% for memory CD8. Naive subsets generally had larger estimated clonotype richness than memory subsets. Even with the large sequencing depth, rarefaction of the sorted-subset datasets indicated that sequencing was incomplete. Compared with non-shared clonotypes, the clonotypes found in all four sorted-subset donors had higher generation probabilities. Pairwise subsampling led to the expectation that sequencing depth would affect the degree of clonotype sharing among donors. Only blood was sampled, and tissue TCR repertoires likely differ from those in blood.

Donors were healthy HIV-negative adults with no recently reported acute infections or vaccinations. All donors were Caucasian adults living in Nashville, Tennessee, USA. CD4+ T cells were enriched by magnetic negative selection, after which naive cells were positively selected on CD45RA and the negative fraction was taken as the memory subset. Blood was obtained by leukapheresis, after which PBMCs were separated by Ficoll-Histopaque density gradient centrifugation and cryopreserved in liquid nitrogen vapor phase. Purity and quantity of every magnetically sorted T cell population were checked by analytical flow cytometry. Genomic DNA was isolated from every sorted fraction and measured by UV absorbance on a Nanodrop 2000c. A note on this clone: The specificity of this receptor is unknown. Base qualities are missing; no much larger clone stands one base away.

TCR CDR3 regions were amplified from genomic DNA by multiplex PCR using the deep immunoSEQ assay. For each cell subset, the extracted genomic DNA was distributed evenly across all wells of several immunoSEQ 96-well plates, and each plate served as one replicate. For sorted subsets, 200 ng of genomic DNA, equivalent to around 31,000 T cell genomes, went into each replicate PCR. The purified libraries were quantified using a Qubit 3.0 fluorometer, sized with a Bioanalyzer 2100, and then quantified again using the KAPA Library Quantification kit. Each immunoSEQ 96-well plate was sequenced on its own single-read 150-cycle Illumina NextSeq 550 flow cell. The original pipeline was this. The immunoSEQ output contained only junctional sequences without quality scores, so filtering could not match that applied to full-length reads. Sequences were annotated with PyIR, a Python wrapper for IgBLAST v1.9, using IMGT germline references to assign V/J genes and CDR3. Reads were filtered out if the reads had weak V/J assignments (E-value above 1e-6), no CDR3, stop codons, out-of-frame junctions, or ambiguous translated residues. V3J clonotypes were defined as sequences sharing the same inferred V gene, J gene, and CDR3 amino acid sequence. The percentage overlap between two repertoires was calculated by dividing the number of shared unique clonotypes by the size of the smaller repertoire. Repertoire richness was assessed with RTK rarefaction, the Chao1 estimator, and Recon v2.1 estimates of unobserved clonotypes. Generation probabilities were computed with OLGA for all TCRbeta clonotypes obtained by the gDNA method from several donors. TCRdb provides this immuneACCESS table in a form limited to in-frame rearrangements. Some clones are lacking; in checked studies, under half of them reflect an unresolved V gene, and why the rest are absent is not known. V and J calls and clone size are given by that table; D and trimming were obtained from the DNA. The sample table shows over 700,000 clones, and 55% to 80% are seen once. The top ten clonotypes cover more than 1.5% of the sample.

V is clipped by 8 bases and J by 10 bases, and the sequence between their germline boundaries is 14 bases long. The CDR3 numbers 11 residues from cysteine through phenylalanine. Only the CDR3 DNA is retained, 33 bases long and in frame from the first base. CDR1 MNHEY and CDR2 SVGAGI are derived from the germline V gene. The sequence joins TRBV6-5 to TRBJ1-1; tentative D gene TRBD1, with 5 bases matching. The receptor was derived from a young woman in good health. Source material: memory CD4+ T cells sorted from blood. Read against the paper, the sample's cell subset or site label means: CD45RA-negative fraction. The DNA is as follows: TGTGCCAGCGGGTATATGGGGGGAGCTTTCTTT. It specifies CASGYMGGAFF.